The 2 T cell receptor beta chains below all came from one sample that was sequenced in a study of brain T cells in children with intractable seizures. Clones were read by immunoSEQ multiplex PCR, and TCRdb kept only the in-frame ones, dropping some. The sample includes around 80,000 clones, around 91% of them seen just once. The specimen was peripheral blood, collected at surgery. The receptors here all came from a girl aged 2 to 9 with Rasmussen encephalitis and intractable seizures.

The gene calls are TRBV28 and TRBJ1-6; D remains ambiguous. CDR3 length: 15 residues. V shed 6 bases and J shed 2 bases, with 11 bases lying between them. CDR1 is MDHEN, CDR2 SYDVKM, per germline. The CDR3 coding sequence is TGTGCCAGCAGCCCAGGTCAGACCTATAATTCACCCCTCCACTTT. Residues: CASSPGQTYNSPLHF.

CDR3: CASSDQGGTEAFF. The CDR3, as DNA: TGTGCCAGCAGTGATCAGGGAGGGACTGAAGCTTTCTTT. The chain has TRBV2 and TRBJ1-1, with a possible D match to TRBD1 (5 bases). With 3 bases removed from V and 5 bases from J, the gap between germline ends came to 10 bases. The CDR3 sequence is 13 residues long. The V gene's germline CDR1 is SNHLY and CDR2 FYNNEI.